The entry below describes one TCR beta chain. This sample stems from a study of blood T cell repertoires in COVID-19. Across the whole study: Whether acute or convalescent, the COVID-19 samples came from the United States, Italy and Spain. Sources were T cells, B-cell-depleted T cells, or PBMCs; the material itself was cDNA or gDNA.

Original data processing: Reference gene primer amplification gave nucleated cell count estimates. Clones were read by immunoSEQ multiplex PCR, and TCRdb kept only the in-frame ones, dropping some. Clone size and V and J calls were adopted from that table, with D and trimming inferred from the DNA. The sample records 310,000 or so clones, around 83% being singletons. The receptor was derived from a woman in her 50s with acute or convalescent COVID-19. Material: peripheral blood.

Here the CDR3 reads CASSLGDFPREQYV. The CDR3 DNA reads as TGTGCCAGCAGCCTTGGGGACTTTCCGCGCGAGCAGTACGTC. This rearrangement joins TRBV7-9 to TRBJ2-7, with D perhaps TRBD2 (6 bases). The CDR3 spans 14 residues. CDR1 is SEHNR, CDR2 FQNEAQ, per germline (reference sequence). The ends were cut back, 5 bases at V and 6 bases at J, with 17 bases in the middle.